Listed here are 12 T cell receptor beta chains from one sample, sequenced in a study of blood T cell repertoires in COVID-19. The table came from immunoSEQ multiplex PCR; TCRdb's copy has only in-frame clones and leaves some out. The sample includes about 290,000 clones, just under 85% seen only once; the top ten take approximately 3.8%. Sequenced sample: peripheral blood. The source is a woman in her forties or fifties with active or convalescent COVID-19.

The genes are TRBV5-5 and TRBJ1-1; TRBD1 aligns across 10 bases. The trim removed 4 bases at V and 4 bases at J, leaving 10 bases unmatched. The CDR3 is 16 amino acids. Germline-derived CDR1 and CDR2 are SGHKS and YYEKEE (reference sequence). CDR3 sequence (DNA): TGTGCCAGCAGCCCCCGGACAGGGGGTCTAGGCACTGAAGCTTTCTTT. It is translated as CASSPRTGGLGTEAFF.

J is TRBJ2-1 and V is TRBV5-1; 14 bases agree with TRBD2. V lost 3 bases to trimming and J lost 3 bases; unmatched junction nucleotides: 5. CDR1 and CDR2 (germline): SGHRS, YFSETQ. This CDR3 region has 17 residues. The CDR3, as DNA: TGCGCCAGCAGCTCGGGACTAGCGGGAGAGGGCTACAATGAGCAGTTCTTC. It is translated as CASSSGLAGEGYNEQFF.

The chain employs TRBV2 and TRBJ2-7, with 11 bases aligning to TRBD1. The CDR3 has 15 amino acids. J lost 1 base, V lost 7 bases, and 6 bases had no gene match. CDR1 and CDR2 (germline): SNHLY, FYNNEI. The CDR3: CASKADRGQSYEQYF. CDR3 coding DNA: TGTGCCAGCAAGGCGGACAGGGGGCAATCCTACGAGCAGTACTTC.

The V and J genes are TRBV7-8 and TRBJ2-7; TRBD2 matches at 9 bases. V lost 5 bases to trimming and J lost 4 bases; unmatched junction nucleotides: 6. The CDR3 is 14 amino acids. Germline V gene lookup returns CDR1 SGHVS and CDR2 FQNEAQ. The CDR3 DNA reads as TGTGCCAGCAGCCTTAGCGGGAGATCGTACGAGCAGTACTTC. Its protein product is CASSLSGRSYEQYF. The full variable domain, in which reference TRBV7-8 and TRBJ2-7 provide the parts outside the CDR3, is GAGVSQSPRYKVAKRGQDVALRCDPISGHVSLFWYQQALGQGPEFLTYFQNEAQLDKSGLPSDRFFAERPEGSVSTLKIQRTQQEDSAVYLCASSLSGRSYEQYFGPGTRLTVT.

The genes are TRBV7-9 and TRBJ2-1; D is perhaps TRBD2 (5 bases). The length of the CDR3 is 16 residues. Deletions cut 3 bases from V and 0 bases from J, with 12 bases between. The germline CDR1 and CDR2 sequences are SEHNR and FQNEAQ (reference sequence). The CDR3 nucleotides are TGTGCCAGCAGCTTGTTTTTCGGGGTCTCCTACAATGAGCAGTTCTTC. Amino acids: CASSLFFGVSYNEQFF.

J is TRBJ2-7 and V is TRBV5-5; 8 bases agree with TRBD1. The CDR3 contains 15 residues. Germline CDR1 and CDR2: SGHKS and YYEKEE (reference sequence). Trimming at V came to 5 bases and at J to 2 bases, leaving 9 bases not matched to a gene. The CDR3 region has the DNA TGTGCCAGCAGTGTGTGGACAGGGACGGCCTACGAGCAGTACTTC. It is translated as CASSVWTGTAYEQYF.

The V and J genes are TRBV5-4 and TRBJ1-1; 8 bases align to TRBD1. V shed 4 bases and J 5 bases; nucleotides not matched to a gene: 4. The CDR3 contains 13 residues. Germline assignment: CDR1 SGHNT and CDR2 YYREEE (reference sequence). CDR3 in DNA: TGTGCCAGCAGCGGCGGACAGGGAACTGAAGCTTTCTTT. Translation gives CASSGGQGTEAFF. The entire variable domain, with the rest obtained from reference TRBV5-4 and TRBJ1-1, is as follows: ETGVTQSPTHLIKTRGQQVTLRCSSQSGHNTVSWYQQALGQGPQFIFQYYREEENGRGNFPPRFSGLQFPNYSSELNVNALELDDSALYLCASSGGQGTEAFFGQGTRLTVV.

This sequence joins TRBV19 and TRBJ2-7; tentatively, D is TRBD1 (6 bases). CDR3 length: 15 residues. Germline V gene sequence: CDR1 LNHDA, CDR2 SQIVND (reference sequence). V shed 6 bases and J shed 2 bases, with 17 bases lying between them. The CDR3 nucleotides are TGTGCCAGTAGGGAACAGGGAGCCCAGGCCTACGAGCAGTACTTC. Its translation: CASREQGAQAYEQYF.

This clone has just one count. The rearrangement links TRBV3-1 (or the pseudogene TRBV3-2) to TRBJ2-3, with 8 nucleotides matching TRBD1. CDR1 and CDR2 from the germline V gene are LGHDT and YNNKEL (reference sequence). This CDR3 is 15 amino acids long. V shed 4 bases and J 2 bases; nucleotides not matched to a gene: 5. Written as DNA, the CDR3 is TGTGCCAGCAGCCCCAGGACAGGGCCCACAGATACGCAGTATTTT. This gives the protein CASSPRTGPTDTQYF.

The V gene is TRBV3-1 (or the pseudogene TRBV3-2), the J gene TRBJ2-3, with D maybe TRBD1 (6 bases). CDR1 and CDR2 from the germline V gene are LGHDT and YNNKEL (reference sequence). The CDR3 loop spans 14 amino acids. The V gene lost 1 base and the J gene lost 2 bases, with 7 bases spanning the gap. CDR3 region: CASSQAGATDTQYF. In DNA form, the CDR3 reads TGTGCCAGCAGCCAAGCAGGGGCCACAGATACGCAGTATTTT.

J is TRBJ2-5 and V is TRBV5-4, with D hard to call. CDR3 length: 13 amino acids. Trimming cost V 1 base and J 2 bases, with 6 bases left between them. Germline V gene data show CDR1 as SGHNT and CDR2 as YYREEE (reference sequence). CDR3 sequence (DNA): TGTGCCAGCAGCTTGACTGAACAAGAGACCCAGTACTTC. It is translated as CASSLTEQETQYF.

The chain employs TRBV5-6 and TRBJ2-1, with 7 bases that match TRBD1. From germline, CDR1 is SGHDT and CDR2 YYEEEE. The CDR3 has 16 amino acids. Unmatched junction bases numbered 11, after V lost 4 bases and J lost 4 bases. The CDR3 here is CASSRGPGQLYNEQFF. The CDR3 DNA reads TGTGCCAGCAGCCGGGGCCCGGGACAGTTATACAATGAGCAGTTCTTC.